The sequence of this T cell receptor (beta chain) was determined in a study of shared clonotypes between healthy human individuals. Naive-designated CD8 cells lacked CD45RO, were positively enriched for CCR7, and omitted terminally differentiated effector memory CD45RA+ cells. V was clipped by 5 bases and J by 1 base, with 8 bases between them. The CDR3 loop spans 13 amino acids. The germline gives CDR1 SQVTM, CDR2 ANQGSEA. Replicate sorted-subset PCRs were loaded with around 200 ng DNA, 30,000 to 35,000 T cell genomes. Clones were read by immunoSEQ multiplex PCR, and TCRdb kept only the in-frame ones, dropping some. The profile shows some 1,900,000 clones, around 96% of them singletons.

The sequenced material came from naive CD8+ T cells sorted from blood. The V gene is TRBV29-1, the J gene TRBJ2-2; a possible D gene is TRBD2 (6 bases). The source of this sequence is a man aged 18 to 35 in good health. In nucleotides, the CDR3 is TGCAGCGTTCCTAGCGTGAACACCGGGGAGCTGTTTTTT. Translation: CSVPSVNTGELFF.